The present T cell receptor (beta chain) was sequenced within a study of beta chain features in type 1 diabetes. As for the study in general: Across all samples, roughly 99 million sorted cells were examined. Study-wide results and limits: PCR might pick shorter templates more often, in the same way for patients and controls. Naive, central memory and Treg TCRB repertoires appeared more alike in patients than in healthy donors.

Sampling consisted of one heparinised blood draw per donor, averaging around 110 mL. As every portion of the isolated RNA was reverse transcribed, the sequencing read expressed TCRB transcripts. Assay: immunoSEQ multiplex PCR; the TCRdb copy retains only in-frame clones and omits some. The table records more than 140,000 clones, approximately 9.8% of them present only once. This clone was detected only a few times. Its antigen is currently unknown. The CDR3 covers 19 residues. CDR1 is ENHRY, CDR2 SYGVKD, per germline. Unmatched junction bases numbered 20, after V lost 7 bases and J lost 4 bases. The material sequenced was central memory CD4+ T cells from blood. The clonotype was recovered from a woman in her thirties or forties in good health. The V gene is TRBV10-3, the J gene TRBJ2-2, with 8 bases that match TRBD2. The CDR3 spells CAIMGDEGQPGGATGELFF. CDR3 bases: TGTGCCATCATGGGGGATGAAGGGCAGCCCGGGGGGGCCACCGGGGAGCTGTTTTTT.